The 4 T cell receptor beta chains below come from one sample, sequenced in a study of technical replicates of blood from several donors. Profiling relied on immunoSEQ multiplex PCR, and the TCRdb table lists in-frame clones only, not all of them. The sample shows tens of thousands of clones, 92% of them seen only once. The sequencing sample was made of T cells isolated from PBMCs. These receptors originate from a human donor in good health.

The chain carries TRBV27 and TRBJ2-3; D is ambiguous. The CDR3 consists of 15 residues. Trimming took off 6 bases at V and 2 bases at J, with 15 bases between the two ends. Germline assignment: CDR1 MNHEY and CDR2 SMNVEV (reference sequence). CDR3 coding DNA: TGTGCCAGCAGCAGAAAGGTAGCCAACACAGATACGCAGTATTTT. This translates into CASSRKVANTDTQYF.

This clone was observed a few times. This chain joins TRBV18 and TRBJ1-1; D unresolved. Germline V lookup: CDR1 KGHSH, CDR2 LQKENI. The CDR3 consists of 14 residues. Trimming stripped 0 bases from V and 10 bases from J, with 15 bases between. CDR3: CASSPPMSGSGAFF. CDR3 coding DNA: TGTGCCAGCTCACCACCGATGAGTGGGTCGGGAGCTTTCTTT.

V and J are TRBV5-4 and TRBJ1-4; D is possibly TRBD1 (5 bases). With 2 bases removed from V and 8 bases from J, the gap between germline ends came to 13 bases. Germline values: CDR1 SGHNT, CDR2 YYREEE (reference sequence). This CDR3 has 14 amino acids. This chain's CDR3 is CASSFTGSYEKLFF. The DNA for the CDR3 is TGTGCCAGCAGCTTCACAGGTTCCTACGAAAAACTGTTTTTT.

The V call is TRBV6-6, the J call TRBJ1-1; the D gene is possibly TRBD1 (5 bases). CDR1 MNHNY and CDR2 SVGAGI come from the germline V gene (reference sequence). Trimming took off 4 bases at V and 3 bases at J, with 12 bases between the two ends. The CDR3 has 14 residues. CDR3 loop: CASSFGGEDTEAFF. The CDR3 DNA reads as TGTGCCAGCAGTTTTGGGGGGGAGGACACTGAAGCTTTCTTT.